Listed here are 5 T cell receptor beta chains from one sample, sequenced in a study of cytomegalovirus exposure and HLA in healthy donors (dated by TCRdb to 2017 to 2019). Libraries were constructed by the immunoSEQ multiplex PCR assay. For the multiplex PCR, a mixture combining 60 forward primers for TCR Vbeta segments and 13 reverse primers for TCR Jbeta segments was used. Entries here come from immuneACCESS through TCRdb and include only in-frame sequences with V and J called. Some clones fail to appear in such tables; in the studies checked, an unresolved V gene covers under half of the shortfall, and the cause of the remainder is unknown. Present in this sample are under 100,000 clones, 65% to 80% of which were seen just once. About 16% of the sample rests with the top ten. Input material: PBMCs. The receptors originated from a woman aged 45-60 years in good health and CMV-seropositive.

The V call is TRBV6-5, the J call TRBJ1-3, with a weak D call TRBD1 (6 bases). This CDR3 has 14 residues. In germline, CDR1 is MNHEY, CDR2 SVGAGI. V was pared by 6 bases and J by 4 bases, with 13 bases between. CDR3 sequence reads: CASSQGSGGNTIYF. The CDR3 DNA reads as TGTGCCAGCAGCCAGGGGTCTGGGGGAAACACCATATATTTT.

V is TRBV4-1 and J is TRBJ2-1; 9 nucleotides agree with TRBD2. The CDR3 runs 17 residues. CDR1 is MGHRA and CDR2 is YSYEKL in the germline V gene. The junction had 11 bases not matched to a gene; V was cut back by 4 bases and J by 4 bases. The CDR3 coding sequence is TGCGCCAGCAGCCTCGCAGGAGGGACTAGCAGATACAATGAGCAGTTCTTC. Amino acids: CASSLAGGTSRYNEQFF.

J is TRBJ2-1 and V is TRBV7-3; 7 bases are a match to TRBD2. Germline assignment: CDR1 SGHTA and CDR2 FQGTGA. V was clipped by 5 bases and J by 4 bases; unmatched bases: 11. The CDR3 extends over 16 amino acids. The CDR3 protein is CASSTKRGGLYNEQFF. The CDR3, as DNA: TGTGCCAGCAGCACAAAGCGGGGCGGACTTTACAATGAGCAGTTCTTC.

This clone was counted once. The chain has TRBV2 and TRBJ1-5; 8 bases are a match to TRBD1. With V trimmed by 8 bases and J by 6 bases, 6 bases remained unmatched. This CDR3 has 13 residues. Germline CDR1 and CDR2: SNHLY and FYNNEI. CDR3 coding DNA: TGTGCCAGCTGCGACAGGGGAGGTCAGCCCCAGCATTTT. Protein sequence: CASCDRGGQPQHF. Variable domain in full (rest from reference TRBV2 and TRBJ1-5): EPEVTQTPSHQVTQMGQEVILRCVPISNHLYFYWYRQILGQKVEFLVSFYNNEISEKSEIFDDQFSVERPDGSNFTLKIRSTKLEDSAMYFCASCDRGGQPQHFGDGTRLSIL.

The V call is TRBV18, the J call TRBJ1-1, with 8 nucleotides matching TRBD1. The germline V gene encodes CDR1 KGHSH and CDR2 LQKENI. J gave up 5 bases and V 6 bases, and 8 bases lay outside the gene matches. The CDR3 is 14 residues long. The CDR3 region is CASSPTGVRTEAFF. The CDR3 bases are TGTGCCAGCTCTCCGACAGGGGTAAGGACTGAAGCTTTCTTT.